The T cell receptor beta chain under discussion was sequenced for a study of regulatory T cells in long-lasting Graves disease. Library construction for TCR beta used iRepertoire HTBI primers and Arm-PCR of CDR3 regions. TCRdb re-called the multiplex PCR reads through MiXCR, storing one row per CDR3 protein. Found here are 450,000 to 650,000 distinct CDR3 sequences, about 16% of them singletons; the top ten hold approximately 25%. As to this clonotype: Antigen specificity is unknown. This may be a read error, as it is one base from a much larger clone.

Time point given: newly diagnosed GD, antithyroid drugs for less than 3 months. PBMC-derived RNA was used for the TCR library. Clinicians diagnosed Graves' disease using American Thyroid Association guidelines. This CDR3 has 15 amino acids. Germline loops: CDR1 MNHEY, CDR2 SVGEGT. The study's findings and limits: TRBV28 was favored in persistent disease, as were TRBJ1-2 and TRBJ2-5. Researchers reported studying only peripheral blood, not thyroid tissue. Among the persistent patients, fewer than 3,000 public clonotypes were shared, more than the approximately 1,000 shared among new patients.

The sample was also reused in another study, on T cells in Graves' hyperthyroidism and ophthalmopathy.

The sequence derives from a woman aged 40 to 65 with Graves disease. Sequencing used peripheral blood mononuclear cells (PBMCs), obtained at new diagnosis, from a patient treated with antithyroid drugs. The chain is built from TRBV6-2 or TRBV6-3 and TRBJ2-7; D gene unclear. The CDR3 loop is CAGSYSRSQAREQYF. Here the CDR3 DNA reads TGTGCCGGCAGTTACTCCAGGTCCCAAGCGCGGGAGCAGTACTTC.